Given below is one T cell receptor beta chain in context. Germline CDR1 MDHEN, CDR2 SYDVKM. Trimming took off 6 bases at V and 7 bases at J, with 12 bases between the two ends. This CDR3 has 12 amino acids. Here immunoSEQ multiplex PCR was the method, and the copy in TCRdb shows in-frame clones only, minus some. Of tens of thousands of clones in the sample, over 60% were seen once. The sample comes from a study of blood T cell repertoires in COVID-19. The V and J genes are TRBV28 and TRBJ1-2; D is ambiguous. Sequencing input: peripheral blood. The receptor comes from a man aged 25-40 years with COVID-19, enrolled during active disease. The DNA for the CDR3 is TGTGCCAGCAGCCCAGGTACTCGTGGCTACACCTTC. Amino acid sequence: CASSPGTRGYTF.